This T cell receptor beta chain comes out of a study of identical twins. TCRdb processed the 5' RACE reads anew with MiXCR; each CDR3 protein has one entry. This table holds 600,000 to 800,000 distinct CDR3 sequences, 21% found once. Overall study findings and caveats: In beta out-of-frame sequences, the excess sharing between twins was weaker. Findings came from cross-sectional statistics, without long-term follow-up of donors.

This CDR3 has 12 residues. The V gene's germline CDR1 is LGHNT and CDR2 FRNRAP. The V end was cut by 6 bases, the J end by 6 bases, with 11 bases between. With regard to this clonotype: As yet, its antigen is unknown.

Separately, the same data were catalogued under a study of T cells expressing NK-cell markers. From that paper: Within the sequenced cohort of eight donors, seven exhibited HCMV seropositivity and one was seronegative.

The clonotype comes from a woman younger than 30 in good health. Material: PBMCs. The chain carries TRBV12-5 and TRBJ1-1; no clear D. CDR3: CASGPSGPEAFF. As DNA, the CDR3 is TGTGCTAGTGGCCCCAGCGGACCTGAAGCTTTCTTT.